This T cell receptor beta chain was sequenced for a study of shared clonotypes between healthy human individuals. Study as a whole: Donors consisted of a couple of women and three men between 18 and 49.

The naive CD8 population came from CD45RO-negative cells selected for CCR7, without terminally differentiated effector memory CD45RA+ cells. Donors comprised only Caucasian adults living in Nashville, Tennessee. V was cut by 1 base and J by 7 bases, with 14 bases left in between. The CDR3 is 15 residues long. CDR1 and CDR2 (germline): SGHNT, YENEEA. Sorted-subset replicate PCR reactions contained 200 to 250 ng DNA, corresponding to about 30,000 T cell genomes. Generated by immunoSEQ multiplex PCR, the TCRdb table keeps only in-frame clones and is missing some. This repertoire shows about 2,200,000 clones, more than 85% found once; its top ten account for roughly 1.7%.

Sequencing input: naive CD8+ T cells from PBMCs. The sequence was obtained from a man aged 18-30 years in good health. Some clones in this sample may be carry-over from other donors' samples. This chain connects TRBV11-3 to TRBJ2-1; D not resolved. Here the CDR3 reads CASSLGPPGWNEQFF. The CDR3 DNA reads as TGTGCCAGCAGCTTAGGTCCCCCGGGTTGGAATGAGCAGTTCTTC.